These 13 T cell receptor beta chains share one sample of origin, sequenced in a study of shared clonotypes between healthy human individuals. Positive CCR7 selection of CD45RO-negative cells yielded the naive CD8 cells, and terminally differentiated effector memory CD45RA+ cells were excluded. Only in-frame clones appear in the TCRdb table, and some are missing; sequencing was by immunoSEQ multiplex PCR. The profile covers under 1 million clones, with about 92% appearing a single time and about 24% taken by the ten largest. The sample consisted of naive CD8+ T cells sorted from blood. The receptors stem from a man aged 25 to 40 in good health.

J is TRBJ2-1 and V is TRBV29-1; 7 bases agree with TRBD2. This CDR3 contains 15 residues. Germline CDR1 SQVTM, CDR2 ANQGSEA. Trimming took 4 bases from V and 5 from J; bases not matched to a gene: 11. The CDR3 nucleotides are TGCAGCGTTGTACTATTGGAGCGGGATAACAATGAGCAGTTCTTC. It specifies CSVVLLERDNNEQFF.

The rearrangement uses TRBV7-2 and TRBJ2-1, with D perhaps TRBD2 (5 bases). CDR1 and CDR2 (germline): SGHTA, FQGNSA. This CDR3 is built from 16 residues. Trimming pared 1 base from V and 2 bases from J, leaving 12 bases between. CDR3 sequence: CASSLGAELTYNEQFF. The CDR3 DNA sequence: TGTGCCAGCAGCTTAGGAGCGGAATTAACCTACAATGAGCAGTTCTTC.

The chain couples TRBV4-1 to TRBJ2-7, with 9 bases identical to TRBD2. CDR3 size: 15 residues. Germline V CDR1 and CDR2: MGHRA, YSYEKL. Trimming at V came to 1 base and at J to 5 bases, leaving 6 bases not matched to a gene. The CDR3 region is CASSQGFLAGNEQYF. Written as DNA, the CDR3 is TGCGCCAGCAGCCAAGGATTCCTAGCGGGAAACGAGCAGTACTTC.

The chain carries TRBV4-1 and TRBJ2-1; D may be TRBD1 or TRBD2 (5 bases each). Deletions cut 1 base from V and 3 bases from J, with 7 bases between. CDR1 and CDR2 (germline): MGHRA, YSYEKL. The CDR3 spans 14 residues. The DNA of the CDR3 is TGCGCCAGCAGCCAAGTTGGGGGCTACAATGAGCAGTTCTTC. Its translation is CASSQVGGYNEQFF.

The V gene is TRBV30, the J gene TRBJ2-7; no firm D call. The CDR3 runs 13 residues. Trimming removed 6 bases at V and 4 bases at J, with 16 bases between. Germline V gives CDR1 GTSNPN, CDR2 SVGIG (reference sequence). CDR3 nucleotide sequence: TGTGCCTGCGGAGAGATCCTTTCGTACGAGCAGTACTTC. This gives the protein CACGEILSYEQYF. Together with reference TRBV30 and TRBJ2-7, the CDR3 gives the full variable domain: SQTIHQWPATLVQPVGSPLSLECTVEGTSNPNLYWYRQAAGRGLQLLFYSVGIGQISSEVPQNLSASRPQDRQFILSSKKLLLSDSGFYLCACGEILSYEQYFGPGTRLTVT.

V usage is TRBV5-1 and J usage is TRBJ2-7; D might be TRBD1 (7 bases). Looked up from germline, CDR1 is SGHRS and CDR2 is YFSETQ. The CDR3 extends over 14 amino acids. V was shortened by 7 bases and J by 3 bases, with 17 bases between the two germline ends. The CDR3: CASGQEGPNYEQYF. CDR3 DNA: TGCGCCAGCGGACAGGAGGGGCCAAACTACGAGCAGTACTTC.

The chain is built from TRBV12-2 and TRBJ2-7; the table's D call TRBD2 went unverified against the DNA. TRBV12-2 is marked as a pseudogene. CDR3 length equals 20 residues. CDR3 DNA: TGTGCAAGTCGCAACAGGTTCATACTTCGAACTAGCGGGAGTCCACGCGAGCAGTACTTC. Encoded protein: CASRNRFILRTSGSPREQYF.

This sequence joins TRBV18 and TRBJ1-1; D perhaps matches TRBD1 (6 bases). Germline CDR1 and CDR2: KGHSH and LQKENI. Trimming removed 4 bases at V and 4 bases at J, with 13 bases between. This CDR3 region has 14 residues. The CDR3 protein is CASSQWGARTEAFF. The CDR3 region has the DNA TGTGCCAGCTCACAATGGGGGGCACGCACTGAAGCTTTCTTT. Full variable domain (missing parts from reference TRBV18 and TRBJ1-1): NAGVMQNPRHLVRRRGQEARLRCSPMKGHSHVYWYRQLPEEGLKFMVYLQKENIIDESGMPKERFSAEFPKEGPSILRIQQVVRGDSAAYFCASSQWGARTEAFFGQGTRLTVV.

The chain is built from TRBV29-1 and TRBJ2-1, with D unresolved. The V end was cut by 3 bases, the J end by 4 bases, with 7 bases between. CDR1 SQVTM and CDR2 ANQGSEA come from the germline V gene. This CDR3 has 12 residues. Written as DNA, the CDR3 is TGCAGCGTTGAGTCGGGTTACAATGAGCAGTTCTTC. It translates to CSVESGYNEQFF.

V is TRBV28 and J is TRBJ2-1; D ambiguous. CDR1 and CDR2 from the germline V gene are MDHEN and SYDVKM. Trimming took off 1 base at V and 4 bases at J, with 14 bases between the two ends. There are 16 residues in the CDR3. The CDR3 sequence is CASSLYKRGEYNEQFF. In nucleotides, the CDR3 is TGTGCCAGCAGTTTATATAAGCGTGGGGAATACAATGAGCAGTTCTTC.

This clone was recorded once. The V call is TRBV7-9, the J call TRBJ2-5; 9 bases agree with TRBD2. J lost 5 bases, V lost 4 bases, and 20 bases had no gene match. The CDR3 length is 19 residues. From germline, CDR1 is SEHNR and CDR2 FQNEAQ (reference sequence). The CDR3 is CASSSIAGAGGSSGETQYF. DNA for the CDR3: TGTGCCAGCAGCTCTATAGCGGGAGCGGGCGGGAGCAGCGGGGAGACCCAGTACTTC.

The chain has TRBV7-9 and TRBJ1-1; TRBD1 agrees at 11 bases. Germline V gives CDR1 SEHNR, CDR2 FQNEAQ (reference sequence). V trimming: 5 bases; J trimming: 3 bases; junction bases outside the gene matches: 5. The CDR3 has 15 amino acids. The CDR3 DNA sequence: TGTGCCAGCAGCCTGGACAGGGGGCAGTACACTGAAGCTTTCTTT. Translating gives CASSLDRGQYTEAFF.

The CDR3 DNA follows: TGTGCCAGCAGCTTAACAGCCCCCTTCAGCCCGGAGGCTAACTATGGCTACACCTTC. It codes for CASSLTAPFSPEANYGYTF. V and J are TRBV11-2 and TRBJ1-2; unclear D gene. V lost 2 bases and J 0 bases, leaving 22 bases between the germline ends. Germline V gives CDR1 SGHAT, CDR2 FQNNGV. The CDR3 spans 19 residues.